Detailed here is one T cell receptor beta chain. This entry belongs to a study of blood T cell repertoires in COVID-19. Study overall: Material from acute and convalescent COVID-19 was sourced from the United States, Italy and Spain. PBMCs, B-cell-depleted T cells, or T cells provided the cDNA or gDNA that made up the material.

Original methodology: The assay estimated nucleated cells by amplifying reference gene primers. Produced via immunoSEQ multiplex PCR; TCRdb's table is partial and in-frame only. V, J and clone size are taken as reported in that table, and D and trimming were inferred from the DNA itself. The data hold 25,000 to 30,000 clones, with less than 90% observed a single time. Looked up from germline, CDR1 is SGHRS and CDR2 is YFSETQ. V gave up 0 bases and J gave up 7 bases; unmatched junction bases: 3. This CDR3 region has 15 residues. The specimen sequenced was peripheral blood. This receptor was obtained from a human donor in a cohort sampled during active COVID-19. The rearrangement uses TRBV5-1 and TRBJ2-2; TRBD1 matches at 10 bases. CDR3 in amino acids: CASSLEGTGDGELFF. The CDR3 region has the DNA TGCGCCAGCAGCTTGGAAGGGACAGGGGACGGGGAGCTGTTTTTT.